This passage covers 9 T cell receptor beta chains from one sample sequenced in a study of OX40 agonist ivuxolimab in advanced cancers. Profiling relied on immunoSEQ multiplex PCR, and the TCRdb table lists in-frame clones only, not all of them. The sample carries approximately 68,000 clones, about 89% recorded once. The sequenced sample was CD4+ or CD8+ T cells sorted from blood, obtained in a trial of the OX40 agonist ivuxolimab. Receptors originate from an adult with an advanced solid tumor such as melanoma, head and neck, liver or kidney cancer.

The CDR3 DNA reads TGTGCCAGCAGCGGGGGCTATGGCTACACCTTC. Its protein product is CASSGGYGYTF. J is TRBJ1-2 and V is TRBV4-2, with a possible D match to TRBD1 (5 bases). The CDR3 has 11 amino acids. Deletions cut 5 bases from V and 4 bases from J, with 5 bases between. Germline V gene sequence: CDR1 LGHNA, CDR2 YNFKEQ.

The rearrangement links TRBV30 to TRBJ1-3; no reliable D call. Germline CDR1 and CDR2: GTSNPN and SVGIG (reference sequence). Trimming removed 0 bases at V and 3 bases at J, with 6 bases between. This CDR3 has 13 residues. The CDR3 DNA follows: TGTGCCTGGAGTGTTGGGGATGGAAACACCATATATTTT. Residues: CAWSVGDGNTIYF.

DNA of the CDR3: TGTGCCAGCAGCTTAGACGGCAGCTACTATGGCTACACCTTC. It is translated as CASSLDGSYYGYTF. The chain recombines TRBV7-9 with TRBJ1-2; D is unresolved. The germline V and J ends were trimmed by 1 base and 3 bases, with 9 bases remaining between them. The CDR3 is made up of 14 amino acids. CDR1 is SEHNR, CDR2 FQNEAQ, per germline (reference sequence). The whole variable domain, filled in from reference TRBV7-9 and TRBJ1-2, reads DTGVSQNPRHKITKRGQNVTFRCDPISEHNRLYWYRQTLGQGPEFLTYFQNEAQLEKSRLLSDRFSAERPKGSFSTLEIQRTEQGDSAMYLCASSLDGSYYGYTFGSGTRLTVV.

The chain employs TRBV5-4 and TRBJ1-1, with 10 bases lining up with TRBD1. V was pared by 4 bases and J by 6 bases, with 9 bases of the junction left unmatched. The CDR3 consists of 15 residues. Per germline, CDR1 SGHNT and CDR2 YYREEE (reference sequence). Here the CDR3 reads CASSVGDRGIAEAFF. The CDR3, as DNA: TGTGCCAGCAGCGTGGGGGACAGGGGAATCGCTGAAGCTTTCTTT.

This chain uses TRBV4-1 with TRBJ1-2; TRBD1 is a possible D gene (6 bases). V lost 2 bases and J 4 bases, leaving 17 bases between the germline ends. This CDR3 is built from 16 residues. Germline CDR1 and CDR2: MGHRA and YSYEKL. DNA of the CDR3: TGCGCCAGCAGCCAACCCGGACAAGGGGGAGGCTATGGCTACACCTTC. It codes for CASSQPGQGGGYGYTF.

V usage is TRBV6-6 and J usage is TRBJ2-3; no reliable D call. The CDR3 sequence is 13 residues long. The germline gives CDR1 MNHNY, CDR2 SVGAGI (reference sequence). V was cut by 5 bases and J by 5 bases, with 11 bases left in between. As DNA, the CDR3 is TGTGCCAGCAGTCCCCCAGGTGGAGATACGCAGTATTTT. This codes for CASSPPGGDTQYF.

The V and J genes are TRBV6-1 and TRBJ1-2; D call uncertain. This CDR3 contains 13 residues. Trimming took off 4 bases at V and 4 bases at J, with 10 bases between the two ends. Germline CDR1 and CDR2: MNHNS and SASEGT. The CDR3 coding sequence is TGTGCCAGCAGTGCCTCGGGAGCCTATGGCTACACCTTC. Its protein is CASSASGAYGYTF.

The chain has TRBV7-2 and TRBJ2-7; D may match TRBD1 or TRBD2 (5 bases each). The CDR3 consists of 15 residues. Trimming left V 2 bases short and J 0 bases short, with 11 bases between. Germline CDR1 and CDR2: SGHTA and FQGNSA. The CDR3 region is CASSLPGAVSYEQYF. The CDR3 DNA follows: TGTGCCAGCAGCTTACCCGGGGCCGTCTCCTACGAGCAGTACTTC.

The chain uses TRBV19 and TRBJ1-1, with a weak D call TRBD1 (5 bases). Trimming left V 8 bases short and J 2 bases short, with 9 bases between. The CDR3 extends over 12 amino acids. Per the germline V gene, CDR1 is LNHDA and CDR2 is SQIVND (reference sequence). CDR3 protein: CASGTFNTEAFF. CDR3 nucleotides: TGTGCCAGTGGGACTTTTAACACTGAAGCTTTCTTT.